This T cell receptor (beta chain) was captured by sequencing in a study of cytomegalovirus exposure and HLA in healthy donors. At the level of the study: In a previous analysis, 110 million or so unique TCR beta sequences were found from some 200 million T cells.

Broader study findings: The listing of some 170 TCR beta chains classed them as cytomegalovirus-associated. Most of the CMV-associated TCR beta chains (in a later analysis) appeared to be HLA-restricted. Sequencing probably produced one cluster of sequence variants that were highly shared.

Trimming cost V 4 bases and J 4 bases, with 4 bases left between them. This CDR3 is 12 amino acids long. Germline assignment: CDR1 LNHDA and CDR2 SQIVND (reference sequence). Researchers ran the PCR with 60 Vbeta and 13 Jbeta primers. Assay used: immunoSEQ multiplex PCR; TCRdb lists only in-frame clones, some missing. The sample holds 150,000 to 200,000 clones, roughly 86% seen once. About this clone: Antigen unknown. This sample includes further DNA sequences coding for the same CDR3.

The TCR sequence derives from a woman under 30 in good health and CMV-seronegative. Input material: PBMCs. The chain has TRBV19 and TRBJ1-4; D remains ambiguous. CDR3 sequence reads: CASSTSNEKLFF. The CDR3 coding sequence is TGTGCCAGTAGTACCAGTAATGAAAAACTGTTTTTT.